The 9 T cell receptor beta chains listed next were all sequenced from one sample in a study of blood T cell repertoires in COVID-19. Some clones are missing from TCRdb's copy, which holds only in-frame ones; the method was immunoSEQ multiplex PCR. The sample gives about 8,300 clones, 88% of which show up once; 9% to 10% is in the top ten. Sequenced input: peripheral blood. The receptors originated from a human donor in a cohort sampled during active COVID-19.

The rearrangement joins TRBV28 to TRBJ2-4; TRBD1 might be the D (5 bases). V was cut by 2 bases and J by 0 bases, with 14 bases left in between. This CDR3 is 17 amino acids long. The germline V gene has CDR1 MDHEN and CDR2 SYDVKM. The CDR3 nucleotides are TGTGCCAGCAGTTTACCCCGACAGCCTCTAGCCAAAAACATTCAGTACTTC. Residues: CASSLPRQPLAKNIQYF. Filled out from reference TRBV28 and TRBJ2-4, the complete variable domain reads DVKVTQSSRYLVKRTGEKVFLECVQDMDHENMFWYRQDPGLGLRLIYFSYDVKMKEKGDIPEGYSVSREKKERFSLILESASTNQTSMYLCASSLPRQPLAKNIQYFGAGTRLSVL.

The genes are TRBV5-1 and TRBJ2-5; 10 bases are a match to TRBD2. V was clipped by 0 bases and J by 1 base; unmatched bases: 6. CDR1 and CDR2 from the germline V gene are SGHRS and YFSETQ. The CDR3 totals 17 residues. CDR3 residues: CASSLGGRLAGQETQYF. CDR3 DNA sequence: TGCGCCAGCAGCTTGGGGGGTAGACTAGCGGGCCAAGAGACCCAGTACTTC.

V gene TRBV28 combines with J gene TRBJ2-1, with TRBD1 matching over 7 bases. With V trimmed by 7 bases and J by 3 bases, 9 bases remained unmatched. The CDR3 contains 15 residues. Germline CDR1 is MDHEN and CDR2 is SYDVKM. This chain's CDR3 is CASNFRTGYYNEQFF. CDR3 bases: TGTGCCAGCAACTTCAGGACAGGTTACTACAATGAGCAGTTCTTC. Full variable domain (missing parts from reference TRBV28 and TRBJ2-1): DVKVTQSSRYLVKRTGEKVFLECVQDMDHENMFWYRQDPGLGLRLIYFSYDVKMKEKGDIPEGYSVSREKKERFSLILESASTNQTSMYLCASNFRTGYYNEQFFGPGTRLTVL.

This chain links TRBV9 with TRBJ2-7, with D perhaps matching TRBD2 (6 bases). The CDR3 is made up of 19 amino acids. The germline CDR1 and CDR2 sequences are SGDLS and YYNGEE. Trimming removed 0 bases from V and 4 bases from J, with 26 bases in between. Here the CDR3 DNA reads TGTGCCAGCAGCGTAGAACCACAATCATGGGGGACTGTCTATTACGAGCAGTACTTC. This translates into CASSVEPQSWGTVYYEQYF.

The chain carries TRBV27 and TRBJ2-7, with 8 bases lining up with TRBD1. Trimming at V came to 4 bases and at J to 4 bases, leaving 9 bases not matched to a gene. The CDR3 length is 15 residues. Looked up from germline, CDR1 is MNHEY and CDR2 is SMNVEV (reference sequence). CDR3 in amino acids: CASSSPGQGHYEQYF. DNA of the CDR3: TGTGCCAGCAGTTCCCCAGGACAGGGACATTACGAGCAGTACTTC.

This chain joins TRBV6-6 and TRBJ1-1; 11 nucleotides align to TRBD1. V dropped 5 bases and J dropped 4; count of bases not matched to a gene: 9. Germline CDR1 is MNHNY and CDR2 is SVGAGI (reference sequence). The length of the CDR3 is 16 residues. The DNA for the CDR3 is TGTGCCAGCAGTCCCCGAGGTGGACAGGGGGCCACTGAAGCTTTCTTT. Translating it yields CASSPRGGQGATEAFF.

The chain has TRBV2 and TRBJ2-5; D is possibly TRBD2 (5 bases). Germline V gene lookup returns CDR1 SNHLY and CDR2 FYNNEI. The CDR3 sequence is 16 residues long. The V gene lost 0 bases and the J gene lost 2 bases, with 13 bases spanning the gap. DNA of the CDR3: TGTGCCAGCAGTGAAGCGTTTGCGGGCTTTCAAGAGACCCAGTACTTC. Its protein product is CASSEAFAGFQETQYF.

V and J are TRBV21-1 and TRBJ1-3; the DNA was not used to check the table's D call, TRBD1. TRBV21-1 is termed a pseudogene. The CDR3 sequence is 12 residues long. CDR3 loop: CASSRPGQSLYF. Written as DNA, the CDR3 is TGTGCCAGCAGCAGACCGGGACAAAGCCTATATTTT.

CDR3 sequence reads: CSASVGRADIGELFF. CDR3 DNA sequence: TGCAGTGCTAGTGTAGGGAGGGCCGATATCGGGGAGCTGTTTTTT. V gene TRBV20-1 combines with J gene TRBJ2-2, with 7 bases matching TRBD2. The CDR3 spans 15 residues. Looked up from germline, CDR1 is DFQATT and CDR2 is SNEGSKA (reference sequence). The V gene end was trimmed by 3 bases and the J gene end by 7 bases; junction bases not matched to a gene: 11.